This T cell receptor beta chain stems from a study of regulatory T cells in long-lasting Graves disease. In the study overall: Prior antithyroid drug treatment in newly diagnosed Graves' patients lasted under 3 months.

Time point here: newly diagnosed GD, antithyroid drugs for less than 3 months. PBMCs were the source of the RNA used for TCR sequencing. Study-level findings and limits: New patients shared about a thousand public clonotypes, fewer than the 2,500 to 3,000 shared by persistent patients. Persistent disease showed a preference for TRBV28, TRBJ1-2 and TRBJ2-5.

A few counts support this clonotype. Its specificity is unknown. There are 16 residues in the CDR3. The V and J ends lost 4 bases and 4 bases respectively, with 17 bases between them. Germline V gene data show CDR1 as KGHDR and CDR2 as SFDVKD. iRepertoire HTBI primers and Arm-PCR of CDR3 regions built TCR beta libraries. TCRdb reprocessed the multiplex PCR reads with MiXCR, giving one entry per CDR3 protein. The table has 350,000 to 550,000 distinct CDR3 sequences, more than 12% seen once. The same sample was also studied in work on T cells in Graves' hyperthyroidism and ophthalmopathy. From that report: HTBI primers drove first-round RT-PCR of the TCR CDR3.

The sample here was peripheral blood mononuclear cells (PBMCs), taken at new diagnosis, from a patient treated with antithyroid drugs. The rearrangement uses TRBV24-1 and TRBJ2-3; D call uncertain. The clonotype originates from a woman in her twenties or thirties with Graves disease. The CDR3: CATSDGARYMADTQYF. In DNA, the CDR3 is TGTGCCACCAGTGACGGTGCGCGTTACATGGCAGATACGCAGTATTTT.